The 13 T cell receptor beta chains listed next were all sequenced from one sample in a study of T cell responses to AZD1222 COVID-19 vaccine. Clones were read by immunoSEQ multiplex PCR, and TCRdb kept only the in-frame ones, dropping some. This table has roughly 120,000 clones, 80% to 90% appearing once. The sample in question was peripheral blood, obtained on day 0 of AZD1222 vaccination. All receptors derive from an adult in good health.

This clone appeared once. In nucleotides, the CDR3 is TGTGCCTGGACTCCCGGGACTATGCTTTACTATGGCTACACCTTC. It yields the protein CAWTPGTMLYYGYTF. This chain connects TRBV30 to TRBJ1-2, with TRBD1 as a possible D gene (5 bases). Germline-derived CDR1 and CDR2 are GTSNPN and SVGIG (reference sequence). The V end was cut by 4 bases, the J end by 3 bases, with 18 bases between. The CDR3 contains 15 residues.

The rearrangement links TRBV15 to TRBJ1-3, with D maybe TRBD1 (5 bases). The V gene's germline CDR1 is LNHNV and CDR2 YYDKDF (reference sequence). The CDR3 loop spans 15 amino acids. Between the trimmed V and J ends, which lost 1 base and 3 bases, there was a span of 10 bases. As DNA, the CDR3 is TGTGCCACCAGCAGAGGGGGGGGTGGTGGAAACACCATATATTTT. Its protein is CATSRGGGGGNTIYF.

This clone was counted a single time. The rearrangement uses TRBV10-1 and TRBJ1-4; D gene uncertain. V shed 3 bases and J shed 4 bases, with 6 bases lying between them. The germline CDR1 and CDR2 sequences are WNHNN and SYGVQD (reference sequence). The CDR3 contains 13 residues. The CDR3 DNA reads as TGCGCCAGCAGTGAACAACTTAATGAAAAACTGTTTTTT. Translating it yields CASSEQLNEKLFF.

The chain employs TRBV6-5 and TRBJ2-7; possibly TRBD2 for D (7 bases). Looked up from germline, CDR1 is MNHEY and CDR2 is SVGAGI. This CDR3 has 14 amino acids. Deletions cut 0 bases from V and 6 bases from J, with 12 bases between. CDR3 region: CASSYSGGRGEQYF. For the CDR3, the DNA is TGTGCCAGCAGTTACTCCGGGGGGCGGGGCGAGCAGTACTTC.

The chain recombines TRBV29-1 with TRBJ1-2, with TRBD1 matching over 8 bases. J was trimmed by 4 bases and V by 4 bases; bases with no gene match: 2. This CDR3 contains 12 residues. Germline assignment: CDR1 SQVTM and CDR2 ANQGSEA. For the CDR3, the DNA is TGCAGCGTTGGGGGGACAGGCTATGGCTACACCTTC. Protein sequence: CSVGGTGYGYTF.

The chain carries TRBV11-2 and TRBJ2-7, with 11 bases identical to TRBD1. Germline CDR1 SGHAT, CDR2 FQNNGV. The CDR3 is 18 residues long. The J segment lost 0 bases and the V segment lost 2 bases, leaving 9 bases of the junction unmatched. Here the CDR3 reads CASSLNFPGQGDSYEQYF. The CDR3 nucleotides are TGTGCCAGCAGCTTAAATTTCCCGGGACAGGGGGACTCCTACGAGCAGTACTTC.

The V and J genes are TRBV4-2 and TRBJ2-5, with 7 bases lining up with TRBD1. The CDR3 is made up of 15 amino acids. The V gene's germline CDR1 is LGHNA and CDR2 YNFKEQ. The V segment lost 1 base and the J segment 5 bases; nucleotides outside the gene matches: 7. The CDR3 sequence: CASSQADRSAETQYF. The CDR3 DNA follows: TGTGCCAGCAGCCAAGCGGACAGGTCGGCGGAGACCCAGTACTTC.

The CDR3 coding sequence is TGTGCCAGCAGTGAAGAATGGCAGACTGATTATAATTCACCCCTCCACTTT. Its protein product is CASSEEWQTDYNSPLHF. The chain links TRBV6-1 to TRBJ1-6; D gene ambiguous. This CDR3 comprises 17 residues. The V end was cut by 1 base, the J end by 4 bases, with 14 bases between. Germline V gene lookup returns CDR1 MNHNS and CDR2 SASEGT.

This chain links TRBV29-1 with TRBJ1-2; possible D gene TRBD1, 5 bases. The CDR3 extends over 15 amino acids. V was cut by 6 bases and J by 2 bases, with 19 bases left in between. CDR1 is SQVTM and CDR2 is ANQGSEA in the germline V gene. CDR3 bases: TGCAGCGTGCGGGGCCAACCGACAGACAACTATGGCTACACCTTC. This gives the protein CSVRGQPTDNYGYTF.

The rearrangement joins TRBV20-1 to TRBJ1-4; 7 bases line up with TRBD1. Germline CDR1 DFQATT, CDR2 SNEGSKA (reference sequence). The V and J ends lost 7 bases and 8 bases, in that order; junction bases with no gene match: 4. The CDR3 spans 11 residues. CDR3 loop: CSGDRNEKLFF. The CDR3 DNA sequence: TGCAGTGGGGACAGAAACGAAAAACTGTTTTTT.

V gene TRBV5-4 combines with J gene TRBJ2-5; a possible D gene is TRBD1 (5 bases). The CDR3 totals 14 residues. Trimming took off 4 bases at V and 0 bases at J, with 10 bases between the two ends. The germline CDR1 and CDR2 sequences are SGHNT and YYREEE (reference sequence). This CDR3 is CASSPQGYQETQYF. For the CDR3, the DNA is TGTGCCAGCAGCCCCCAGGGTTACCAAGAGACCCAGTACTTC.

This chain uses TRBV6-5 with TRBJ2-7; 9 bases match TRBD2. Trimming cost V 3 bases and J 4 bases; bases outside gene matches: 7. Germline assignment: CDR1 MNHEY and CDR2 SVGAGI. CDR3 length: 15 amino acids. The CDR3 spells CASSYGASGKYEQYF. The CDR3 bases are TGTGCCAGCAGTTATGGGGCTAGCGGGAAATACGAGCAGTACTTC.

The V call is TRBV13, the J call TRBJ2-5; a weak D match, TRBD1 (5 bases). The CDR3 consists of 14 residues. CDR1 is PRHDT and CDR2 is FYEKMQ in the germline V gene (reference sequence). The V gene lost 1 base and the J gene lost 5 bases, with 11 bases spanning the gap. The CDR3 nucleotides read TGTGCCAGCAGCTTAGAGGGGTCGAGGGAGACCCAGTACTTC. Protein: CASSLEGSRETQYF.